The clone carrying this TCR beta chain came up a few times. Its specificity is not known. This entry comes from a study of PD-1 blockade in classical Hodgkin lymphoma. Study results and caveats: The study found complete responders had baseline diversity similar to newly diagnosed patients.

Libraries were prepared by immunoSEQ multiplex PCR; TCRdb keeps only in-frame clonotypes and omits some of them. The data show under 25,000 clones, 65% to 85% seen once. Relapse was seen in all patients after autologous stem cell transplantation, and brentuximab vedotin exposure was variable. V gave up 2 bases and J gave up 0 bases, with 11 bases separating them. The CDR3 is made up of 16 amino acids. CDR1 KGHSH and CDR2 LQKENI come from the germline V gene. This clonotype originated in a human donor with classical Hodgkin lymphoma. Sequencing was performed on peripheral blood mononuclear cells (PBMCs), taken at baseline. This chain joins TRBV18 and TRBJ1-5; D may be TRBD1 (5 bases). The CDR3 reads CASSPVRGYSNQPQHF. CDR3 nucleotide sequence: TGTGCCAGCTCACCAGTGAGGGGTTATAGCAATCAGCCCCAGCATTTT.